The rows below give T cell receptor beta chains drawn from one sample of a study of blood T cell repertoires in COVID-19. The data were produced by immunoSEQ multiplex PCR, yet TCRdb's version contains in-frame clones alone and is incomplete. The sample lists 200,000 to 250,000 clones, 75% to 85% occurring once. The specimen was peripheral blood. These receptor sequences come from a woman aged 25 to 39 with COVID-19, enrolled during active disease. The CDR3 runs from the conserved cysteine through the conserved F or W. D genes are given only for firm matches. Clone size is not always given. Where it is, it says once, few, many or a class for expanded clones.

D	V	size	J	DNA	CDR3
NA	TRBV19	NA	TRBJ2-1	TGTGCCAGCAGGGGAGTTGGGGCGGGAGTGTGGAATGAGCAGTTCTTC	CASRGVGAGVWNEQFF
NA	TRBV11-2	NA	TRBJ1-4	TGTGCCAGCAGCTCGTGGGGAGAAGAAAAACTGTTTTTT	CASSSWGEEKLFF
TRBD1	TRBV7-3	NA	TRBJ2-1	TGTGCCAGCAGCCTCCCGACAGGGAGCTCCTACAATGAGCAGTTCTTC	CASSLPTGSSYNEQFF
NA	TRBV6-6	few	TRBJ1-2	TGTGCCAGCAGTGAGCCCGGGAACTATGGCTACACCTTC	CASSEPGNYGYTF
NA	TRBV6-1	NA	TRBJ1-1	TGTGCCAGCAGTGAAGGGACAGCGAACACTGAAGCTTTCTTT	CASSEGTANTEAFF
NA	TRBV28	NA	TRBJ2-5	TGTGCCAGCAGTTTGGCGGCCGGGTACCAAGAGACCCAGTACTTC	CASSLAAGYQETQYF
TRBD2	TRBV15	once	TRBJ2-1	TGTGCCACCAGCAGCTCGAGCGGGAGACGGAGTGAGCAGTTCTTC	CATSSSSGRRSEQFF
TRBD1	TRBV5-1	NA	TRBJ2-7	TGCGCCAGCAGCTTGTCAGGGACAGGGTCCTACGAGCAGTACTTC	CASSLSGTGSYEQYF
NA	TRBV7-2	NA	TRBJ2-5	TGTGCCAGCAGTCGGCGGCAGGGGCGGGAGACCCAGTACTTC	CASSRRQGRETQYF
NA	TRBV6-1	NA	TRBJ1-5	TGTGCCAGCAGTGAATCAGGAGGAGGGTTGTATCAGCCCCAGCATTTT	CASSESGGGLYQPQHF
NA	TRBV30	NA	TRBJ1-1	TGTGCCTGGACCCTGTCAGGGCCTGAAGCTTTCTTT	CAWTLSGPEAFF
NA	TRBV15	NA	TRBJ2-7	TGTGCCACCAGCATATCTACGGTCACCTACGAGCAGTACTTC	CATSISTVTYEQYF
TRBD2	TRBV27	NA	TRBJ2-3	TGTGCCAGCAGTCCTCCATGGACTAGCGGCACAGATACGCAGTATTTT	CASSPPWTSGTDTQYF
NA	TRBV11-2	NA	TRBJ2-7	TGTGCCAGCAGCTCCCGAGGGACTGACCCCTACGAGCAGTACTTC	CASSSRGTDPYEQYF
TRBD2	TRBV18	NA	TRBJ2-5	TGTGCCAGCTCACCCCGGGAGGGCGGAGAGACCCAGTACTTC	CASSPREGGETQYF
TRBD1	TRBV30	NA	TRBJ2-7	TGTGCCTGGCGGACAGGCGCCTACGAGCAGTACTTC	CAWRTGAYEQYF
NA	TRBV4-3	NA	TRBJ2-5	TGCGCCAGCAGCCAAGGGACGGGGACTCAAGAGACCCAGTACTTC	CASSQGTGTQETQYF
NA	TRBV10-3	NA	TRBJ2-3	TGTGCCATCAGTGAGTTGGGCGGGGTCACAGATACGCAGTATTTT	CAISELGGVTDTQYF
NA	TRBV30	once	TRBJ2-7	TGTGCCTGGAGTGACCGACTCTCCTACGAGCAGTACTTC	CAWSDRLSYEQYF
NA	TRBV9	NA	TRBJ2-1	TGTGCCAGCAGCGCGTGGGGCCGGTTAGGTAGTGAGCAGTTCTTC	CASSAWGRLGSEQFF
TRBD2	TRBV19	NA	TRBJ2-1	TGTGCCAGTAGTAGCGGGGGATTGTACAATGAGCAGTTCTTC	CASSSGGLYNEQFF
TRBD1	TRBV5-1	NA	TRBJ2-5	TGCGCCAGCAGCCTGGGACAGTCCCAAGAGACCCAGTACTTC	CASSLGQSQETQYF
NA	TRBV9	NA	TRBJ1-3	TGTGCCAGCAGAGACAACTCTGGAAACACCATATATTTT	CASRDNSGNTIYF
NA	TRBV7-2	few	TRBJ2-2	TGTGCCAGCAGCTCTGTGGGGCCCGGGGAGCTGTTTTTT	CASSSVGPGELFF